Following are 16 T cell receptor beta chains from one sample sequenced in a study of blood T cell repertoires in COVID-19. The method was immunoSEQ multiplex PCR; TCRdb's version includes in-frame clones alone and lacks a portion of them. The sample has tens of thousands of clones; about 90% are singletons. Sequenced input: peripheral blood. The receptor set was obtained from a human donor in a cohort sampled during active COVID-19.

The chain couples TRBV9 to TRBJ2-1; maybe TRBD2 (5 bases). The CDR3 totals 14 residues. CDR1 and CDR2 (germline): SGDLS, YYNGEE. V lost 3 bases to trimming and J lost 4 bases, with 11 bases between them. In DNA, the CDR3 is TGTGCCAGCAGCGCCCCCTCGGGGTACAATGAGCAGTTCTTC. It translates to CASSAPSGYNEQFF.

By share, this clone counts as medium-sized. The rearrangement uses TRBV28 and TRBJ1-1; the D gene is possibly TRBD1 (5 bases). The V gene lost 3 bases and the J gene lost 0 bases, with 11 bases spanning the gap. The CDR3 extends over 15 amino acids. Germline V gives CDR1 MDHEN, CDR2 SYDVKM. As DNA, the CDR3 is TGTGCCAGCAGTTTGGGCTACAGGATGAACACTGAAGCTTTCTTT. Amino acids: CASSLGYRMNTEAFF.

V and J are TRBV28 and TRBJ1-4; the match to TRBD1 covers 7 bases. The CDR3 consists of 13 residues. Germline lookup yields CDR1 MDHEN and CDR2 SYDVKM. Losses at the gene ends were 4 bases for V and 8 bases for J; bases not matched to a gene: 4. This chain's CDR3 is CASSSNRGEKLFF. CDR3 bases: TGTGCCAGCAGTTCTAACAGGGGAGAAAAACTGTTTTTT. Full variable domain (outside the CDR3, taken from reference TRBV28 and TRBJ1-4): DVKVTQSSRYLVKRTGEKVFLECVQDMDHENMFWYRQDPGLGLRLIYFSYDVKMKEKGDIPEGYSVSREKKERFSLILESASTNQTSMYLCASSSNRGEKLFFGSGTQLSVL.

The chain links TRBV5-1 to TRBJ1-6, with 9 bases that match TRBD1. Germline trimming cut 3 bases from V and 7 bases from J; bases unmatched to any gene: 2. The CDR3 consists of 14 residues. Per the germline V gene, CDR1 is SGHRS and CDR2 is YFSETQ. The CDR3 loop reads CASSWGTGNSPLHF. The CDR3 DNA sequence: TGCGCCAGCAGCTGGGGGACAGGGAATTCACCCCTCCACTTT.

The chain joins TRBV5-6 to TRBJ2-2, with D perhaps TRBD1 (6 bases). The CDR3 extends over 16 amino acids. CDR1 and CDR2 from the germline V gene are SGHDT and YYEEEE. The germline V and J ends were trimmed by 2 bases and 4 bases, with 15 bases remaining between them. This CDR3 reads CASSLEAGALTGELFF. CDR3 DNA: TGTGCCAGCAGCTTAGAGGCAGGGGCTCTCACCGGGGAGCTGTTTTTT.

CDR3 in DNA: TGCGCCAGCAGTGACGGGGTCCGGCCGGATTTGGACACTGAAGCTTTCTTT. Translated, it gives CASSDGVRPDLDTEAFF. The chain carries TRBV10-1 and TRBJ1-1; D unresolved. The CDR3 covers 17 residues. The V end was cut by 3 bases, the J end by 3 bases, with 20 bases between. Looked up from germline, CDR1 is WNHNN and CDR2 is SYGVQD (reference sequence).

The V call is TRBV24-1, the J call TRBJ2-1, with 8 bases lining up with TRBD2. The CDR3 has 15 residues. V lost 7 bases and J lost 5; bases outside the gene matches: 9. Germline lookup yields CDR1 KGHDR and CDR2 SFDVKD. The CDR3 DNA sequence: TGTGCCACCAGGACCACTAGCGGAGGAGACAATGAGCAGTTCTTC. Protein sequence: CATRTTSGGDNEQFF.

This clone was detected once. The gene calls are TRBV6-5 and TRBJ2-5, with D possibly matching TRBD2 (5 bases). CDR3 length equals 12 residues. Germline V gives CDR1 MNHEY, CDR2 SVGAGI. V lost 7 bases to trimming and J lost 7 bases, with 13 bases between them. DNA of the CDR3: TGTGCCAGCATGGCGGGCCCGGCGACCCAGTACTTC. Translating it yields CASMAGPATQYF.

The V and J genes are TRBV6-1 and TRBJ1-3; D call uncertain. The germline V gene encodes CDR1 MNHNS and CDR2 SASEGT. CDR3 length: 15 amino acids. The germline V and J ends were trimmed by 1 base and 4 bases, with 11 bases remaining between them. The CDR3 region has the DNA TGTGCCAGCAGTGAAGTCCCTTCCCCCGGAAACACCATATATTTT. Protein: CASSEVPSPGNTIYF.

This chain uses TRBV10-3 with TRBJ2-3, with 7 bases aligning to TRBD1. The V and J ends lost 0 bases and 2 bases, in that order; junction bases with no gene match: 5. Germline V lookup: CDR1 ENHRY, CDR2 SYGVKD. The CDR3 totals 16 residues. In DNA, the CDR3 is TGTGCCATCAGTGAGTCGATGACAGGGATCACAGATACGCAGTATTTT. Amino acids: CAISESMTGITDTQYF.

The chain combines TRBV7-9 with TRBJ2-5; D not resolved. The CDR3 is 14 amino acids. V dropped 1 base and J dropped 2 bases, with 8 bases sitting between them. CDR1 and CDR2 from the germline V gene are SEHNR and FQNEAQ (reference sequence). This chain's CDR3 is CASSLVTPQETQYF. The CDR3 DNA reads as TGTGCCAGCAGCTTAGTGACTCCACAAGAGACCCAGTACTTC.

This rearrangement joins TRBV5-5 to TRBJ2-6, with D tentatively TRBD1 (5 bases). Between the trimmed V and J ends, which lost 0 bases and 3 bases, there was a span of 10 bases. CDR1 and CDR2 (germline): SGHKS, YYEKEE (reference sequence). CDR3 length equals 16 residues. The CDR3 DNA reads TGTGCCAGCAGCTTGGACAGGCCCGGTGGGGCCAACGTCCTGACTTTC. Its translation is CASSLDRPGGANVLTF.

The chain couples TRBV9 to TRBJ2-5, with 10 bases that match TRBD1. This CDR3 is built from 15 residues. The germline V gene has CDR1 SGDLS and CDR2 YYNGEE. The V gene end was trimmed by 4 bases and the J gene end by 4 bases; junction bases not matched to a gene: 7. This CDR3 is CASSTSTGGGETQYF. The CDR3 DNA follows: TGTGCCAGCAGCACCTCGACAGGGGGCGGAGAGACCCAGTACTTC.

The chain recombines TRBV25-1 with TRBJ2-3; TRBD1 is a possible D gene (6 bases). Germline CDR1 reads MGHDK; CDR2 reads SYGVNS. V was clipped by 5 bases and J by 2 bases, with 11 bases between them. This CDR3 contains 14 residues. CDR3 DNA: TGTGCCAGCAGTCAGGGACACGTCACAGATACGCAGTATTTT. Translating gives CASSQGHVTDTQYF.

In nucleotides, the CDR3 is TGCGCCAGCAGCCAGGGGGTTGCTGAAGCTTTCTTT. Protein: CASSQGVAEAFF. The chain has TRBV5-1 and TRBJ1-1; 7 bases fit TRBD1. The J segment lost 6 bases and the V segment lost 4 bases, leaving 3 bases of the junction unmatched. Germline V lookup: CDR1 SGHRS, CDR2 YFSETQ. The CDR3 runs to 12 residues.

CDR3 DNA: TGTGCCAGCTCATCCTGGACAGTGGAGGCCGGGGAGCTGTTTTTT. It is translated as CASSSWTVEAGELFF. The rearrangement joins TRBV18 to TRBJ2-2; D might be TRBD1 (6 bases). In germline, CDR1 is KGHSH, CDR2 LQKENI. Trimming stripped 5 bases from V and 6 bases from J, with 16 bases between. The CDR3 length is 15 residues. The full variable domain, completed using reference TRBV18 and TRBJ2-2, is NAGVMQNPRHLVRRRGQEARLRCSPMKGHSHVYWYRQLPEEGLKFMVYLQKENIIDESGMPKERFSAEFPKEGPSILRIQQVVRGDSAAYFCASSSWTVEAGELFFGEGSRLTVL.